Detailed here is one T cell receptor beta chain. As yet, its antigen is unknown. In germline, CDR1 is SGHRS, CDR2 YFSETQ. This CDR3 contains 19 residues. The ends lost 4 bases at V and 0 bases at J; junction bases unmatched: 15. Sample-barcoded 5' priming and a J-beta primer mix drove a second PCR of roughly 6 to 12 cycles. TCRdb fed the 5' RACE reads into MiXCR, producing one record per CDR3 protein. This sample has some 1.5 million distinct CDR3 sequences; under 30% occur once, and the top ten carry more than 6%. This sample stems from a study of blood T cells in healthy people across ages. Findings of the study overall: For the donors, CMV status was unknown and possibly confounded expanded clonotype changes. Naive T cell percentage and TCR beta diversity correlated strongly.

Sample donors were healthy Caucasian individuals that came from Russia, aged roughly 6 to 95. V is TRBV5-1 and J is TRBJ2-1; 8 bases line up with TRBD2. The sequence was collected from a woman aged 25-40 years in good health. Material: blood. In DNA form, the CDR3 reads TGCGCCAGCAGCCCACATCTGCTCGCGGGAGGAAGCTCCTACAATGAGCAGTTCTTC. This sequence encodes CASSPHLLAGGSSYNEQFF.